A single sample is the source of the 20 T cell receptor beta chains below, sequenced in a study of T cell responses to AZD1222 COVID-19 vaccine. Clones were sequenced by immunoSEQ multiplex PCR, and TCRdb holds only the in-frame ones, with some missing. This table has around 180,000 clones, 80% to 95% appearing once. The material was peripheral blood, obtained on day 0 of AZD1222 vaccination. These receptors all come from an adult in good health.

The chain has TRBV5-1 and TRBJ2-1; TRBD2 aligns across 11 bases. From germline, CDR1 is SGHRS and CDR2 YFSETQ. The trim removed 7 bases at V and 9 bases at J, leaving 12 bases unmatched. The CDR3 covers 15 residues. The CDR3 coding sequence is TGCGCCAGCGATAGCGGGAGGGCCGGCGTCAGTGAGCAGTTCTTC. Protein sequence: CASDSGRAGVSEQFF.

This clone was seen just once. This chain joins TRBV6-5 and TRBJ2-7, with 8 bases that match TRBD2. Germline V CDR1 and CDR2: MNHEY, SVGAGI. V was clipped by 5 bases and J by 5 bases; unmatched bases: 8. The CDR3 totals 14 residues. The chain's CDR3 is CASSPAGGSHEQYF. For the CDR3, the DNA is TGTGCCAGCAGTCCCGCGGGGGGTTCCCACGAGCAGTACTTC.

The chain combines TRBV5-1 with TRBJ1-6; tentative D call: TRBD1 (6 bases). Germline lookup yields CDR1 SGHRS and CDR2 YFSETQ. V was clipped by 3 bases and J by 2 bases, with 9 bases between them. The CDR3 spans 15 residues. The DNA for the CDR3 is TGCGCCAGCAGCTCCGGGGACACCTATAATTCACCCCTCCACTTT. Its protein is CASSSGDTYNSPLHF.

The chain links TRBV29-1 to TRBJ1-1; D not resolved. The CDR3 runs to 11 residues. CDR1 SQVTM and CDR2 ANQGSEA come from the germline V gene. V shed 4 bases and J shed 10 bases, with 13 bases lying between them. CDR3 nucleotides: TGCAGCGTTGTATTCGCGGTAGGAGCTTTCTTT. Its translation: CSVVFAVGAFF.

V gene TRBV5-6 combines with J gene TRBJ2-3; D ambiguous. CDR3 size: 14 residues. The V and J ends lost 1 base and 6 bases respectively, with 12 bases between them. Germline V gene sequence: CDR1 SGHDT, CDR2 YYEEEE. This chain's CDR3 is CASSLSGALDTQYF. The CDR3 nucleotides are TGTGCCAGCAGCTTGTCCGGCGCCCTGGATACGCAGTATTTT.

This chain links TRBV6-4 with TRBJ1-2, with a tentative D call TRBD1 (6 bases). V gave up 3 bases and J gave up 4 bases, with 12 bases separating them. The CDR3 loop spans 14 amino acids. Per the germline V gene, CDR1 is MRHNA and CDR2 is SNTAGT. CDR3 in amino acids: CASSESRGGYGYTF. In DNA, the CDR3 is TGTGCCAGCAGTGAGTCCAGGGGCGGCTATGGCTACACCTTC.

The chain links TRBV27 to TRBJ1-1; D is unresolved. Germline V CDR1 and CDR2: MNHEY, SMNVEV (reference sequence). V was shortened by 8 bases and J by 1 base, with 11 bases between the two germline ends. This CDR3 comprises 13 residues. The CDR3 reads CASGLGGNTEAFF. CDR3 nucleotide sequence: TGTGCCAGCGGCCTGGGTGGGAACACTGAAGCTTTCTTT.

The rearrangement uses TRBV27 and TRBJ1-2, with D maybe TRBD1 (5 bases). This CDR3 spans 14 amino acids. Germline V gene data show CDR1 as MNHEY and CDR2 as SMNVEV (reference sequence). Trimming removed 4 bases from V and 3 bases from J, with 12 bases in between. The CDR3 region has the DNA TGTGCCAGCAGTTACCGGGTGACAGACTATGGCTACACCTTC. Protein sequence: CASSYRVTDYGYTF.

The gene calls are TRBV5-6 and TRBJ1-3; TRBD1 is a possible D gene (6 bases). This CDR3 has 13 amino acids. V was clipped by 4 bases and J by 5 bases, with 10 bases between them. CDR1 is SGHDT and CDR2 is YYEEEE in the germline V gene. CDR3 nucleotide sequence: TGTGCCAGCAGCACAGGGAGCCGAAACACCATATATTTT. Translated, it gives CASSTGSRNTIYF.

This chain links TRBV5-1 with TRBJ1-4; D possibly corresponds to TRBD1 (5 bases). Germline CDR1 is SGHRS and CDR2 is YFSETQ. The length of the CDR3 is 16 residues. V lost 3 bases and J 4 bases, leaving 16 bases between the germline ends. As DNA, the CDR3 is TGCGCCAGCAGCTCTATGGGACGGGCGATTAATGAAAAACTGTTTTTT. Amino acid sequence: CASSSMGRAINEKLFF.

The rearrangement uses TRBV29-1 and TRBJ2-3, with TRBD1 identical over 7 bases. The J segment lost 4 bases and the V segment lost 2 bases, leaving 3 bases of the junction unmatched. Looked up from germline, CDR1 is SQVTM and CDR2 is ANQGSEA. The CDR3 length is 13 residues. CDR3 DNA sequence: TGCAGCGTTGAAATAGGGGGCGCAGATACGCAGTATTTT. Residues: CSVEIGGADTQYF.

The CDR3 loop reads CASSSDVNTEAFF. In DNA, the CDR3 is TGTGCCAGCAGTTCTGATGTGAACACTGAAGCTTTCTTT. This sequence joins TRBV28 and TRBJ1-1; D is ambiguous. The CDR3 contains 13 residues. V lost 4 bases and J 0 bases, leaving 6 bases between the germline ends. The V gene's germline CDR1 is MDHEN and CDR2 SYDVKM. The full variable domain, completed using reference TRBV28 and TRBJ1-1, is DVKVTQSSRYLVKRTGEKVFLECVQDMDHENMFWYRQDPGLGLRLIYFSYDVKMKEKGDIPEGYSVSREKKERFSLILESASTNQTSMYLCASSSDVNTEAFFGQGTRLTVV.

J is TRBJ1-2 and V is TRBV6-2 or TRBV6-3; unclear D gene. In germline, CDR1 is MNHEY, CDR2 SVGEGT. Deletions cut 6 bases from V and 4 bases from J, with 12 bases between. The CDR3 has 13 amino acids. CDR3 sequence: CASSPPGGYGYTF. CDR3 DNA sequence: TGTGCCAGCAGCCCGCCCGGAGGCTATGGCTACACCTTC.

V is TRBV7-2 and J is TRBJ1-1; 7 nucleotides line up with TRBD1. V was pared by 5 bases and J by 3 bases, with 6 bases of the junction left unmatched. This CDR3 comprises 14 residues. Germline CDR1 and CDR2: SGHTA and FQGNSA. The DNA of the CDR3 is TGTGCCAGCAGCGCGAGACAGGGCTACACTGAAGCTTTCTTT. As protein: CASSARQGYTEAFF.

With respect to this clone: Mismatch with germline at one junction end may stem from a read error. The chain is built from TRBV7-6 and TRBJ2-5, with TRBD2 matching 8 bases. The CDR3 spans 17 residues. Germline CDR1 and CDR2: SGHVS and FNYEAQ. CDR3 coding DNA: TGTGCCAGCAGTTTAGAACCGACTAGCGCCGACCAAGAGACCCAGTACTTC. Its protein is CASSLEPTSADQETQYF.

As DNA, the CDR3 is TGTGCCAGCAGCTCGACAGGCTACGAGCAGTACGTC. This translates into CASSSTGYEQYV. This chain uses TRBV5-5 with TRBJ2-7; a possible D gene is TRBD1 (6 bases). The germline V gene encodes CDR1 SGHKS and CDR2 YYEKEE (reference sequence). CDR3 length: 12 residues. V dropped 3 bases and J dropped 3 bases, with 7 bases sitting between them.

V is TRBV7-9 and J is TRBJ1-1; D is unclear. The CDR3 totals 12 residues. Trimming removed 5 bases from V and 6 bases from J, with 10 bases in between. The germline V gene encodes CDR1 SEHNR and CDR2 FQNEAQ (reference sequence). CDR3 bases: TGTGCCAGCAGCCCCCGGAGAGCTGAAGCTTTCTTT. Protein: CASSPRRAEAFF.

As regards this clone: The identical CDR3 is also encoded by other nucleotide sequences in the sample. The chain uses TRBV30 and TRBJ2-7; D is possibly TRBD2 (6 bases). There are 11 residues in the CDR3. The ends were cut back, 5 bases at V and 2 bases at J, with 7 bases in the middle. CDR1 is GTSNPN and CDR2 is SVGIG in the germline V gene (reference sequence). The CDR3 DNA reads TGTGCCTGGTCGGGGGCCTACGAGCAGTACTTC. Its protein is CAWSGAYEQYF.

Worth noting for this clone: At one end the junction does not follow the germline gene, possibly because of a read error. The chain links TRBV7-7 to TRBJ1-5; 7 nucleotides line up with TRBD1. The germline gives CDR1 SSHAT, CDR2 FNYEAQ (reference sequence). The CDR3 runs to 16 residues. The CDR3 nucleotides read TGTGCTAGCAGCTTTCAAAATGGGACAGACAATCAGCCCCAGCATTTT. Protein product: CASSFQNGTDNQPQHF.

The chain employs TRBV18 and TRBJ2-5; 9 bases are a match to TRBD2. Losses at the gene ends were 0 bases for V and 3 bases for J; bases not matched to a gene: 17. The CDR3 spans 20 residues. Germline V gene sequence: CDR1 KGHSH, CDR2 LQKENI. CDR3: CASSPPMYGTGLAGKETQYF. The DNA for the CDR3 is TGTGCCAGCTCACCACCGATGTATGGAACAGGGCTAGCGGGGAAAGAGACCCAGTACTTC.